Detailed here is one TCR beta chain. This entry is derived from a study of blood T cell repertoires in COVID-19. Study at large: Nucleic acid was either cDNA or gDNA, and it came from T cells, B-cell-depleted T cells, or PBMCs.

Each participant's cohort was designated according to participant-reported clinical history. Exposed enrollees encountered a COVID-19 case at some point within 2 weeks before study entry. The CDR3 runs 15 residues. Germline lookup yields CDR1 LNHDA and CDR2 SQIVND (reference sequence). The trim removed 8 bases at V and 3 bases at J, leaving 12 bases unmatched. TCRdb's copy holds only in-frame clones and misses some; the assay was immunoSEQ multiplex PCR. The table includes around 170,000 clones, approximately 80% detected once. The sequence was collected from a man between 60 and 75 years old who had been exposed to COVID-19. Sequenced material: PBMCs or T cells enriched from blood (not recorded which). V and J are TRBV19 and TRBJ2-7; TRBD1 agrees at 8 bases. The CDR3 loop reads CASSPRGQAGYEQYF. Here the CDR3 DNA reads TGTGCCAGTTCCCCTCGGGGACAGGCGGGCTACGAGCAGTACTTC.